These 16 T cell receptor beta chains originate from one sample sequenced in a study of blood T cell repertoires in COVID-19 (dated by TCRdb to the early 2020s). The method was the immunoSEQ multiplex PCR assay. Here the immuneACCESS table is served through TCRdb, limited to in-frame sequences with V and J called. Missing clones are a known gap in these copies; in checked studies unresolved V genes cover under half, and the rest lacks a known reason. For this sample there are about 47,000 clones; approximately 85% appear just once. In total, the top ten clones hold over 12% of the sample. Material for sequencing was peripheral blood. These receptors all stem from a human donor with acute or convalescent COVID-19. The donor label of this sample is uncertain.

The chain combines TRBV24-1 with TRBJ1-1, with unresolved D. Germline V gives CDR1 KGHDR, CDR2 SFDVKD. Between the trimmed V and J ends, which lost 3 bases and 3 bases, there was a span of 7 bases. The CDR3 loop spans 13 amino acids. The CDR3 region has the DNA TGTGCCACCAGTGATCCTAGATACACTGAAGCTTTCTTT. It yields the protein CATSDPRYTEAFF.

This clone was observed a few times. DNA of the CDR3: TGTGCCAGCACCTCAGGGGGGCTTCACCGGAACACTGAAGCTTTCTTT. Translating gives CASTSGGLHRNTEAFF. This sequence joins TRBV28 and TRBJ1-1, with 7 bases lining up with TRBD1. The CDR3 extends over 16 amino acids. V lost 7 bases and J lost 1; bases outside the gene matches: 12. Per the germline V gene, CDR1 is MDHEN and CDR2 is SYDVKM. The whole variable domain, filled in from reference TRBV28 and TRBJ1-1, reads DVKVTQSSRYLVKRTGEKVFLECVQDMDHENMFWYRQDPGLGLRLIYFSYDVKMKEKGDIPEGYSVSREKKERFSLILESASTNQTSMYLCASTSGGLHRNTEAFFGQGTRLTVV.

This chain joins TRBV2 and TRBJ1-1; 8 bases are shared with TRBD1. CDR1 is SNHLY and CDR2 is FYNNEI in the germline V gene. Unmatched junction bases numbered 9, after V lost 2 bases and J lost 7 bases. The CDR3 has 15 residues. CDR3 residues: CASSEQGAGAIEAFF. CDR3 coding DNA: TGTGCCAGCAGTGAACAGGGGGCTGGGGCTATTGAAGCTTTCTTT.

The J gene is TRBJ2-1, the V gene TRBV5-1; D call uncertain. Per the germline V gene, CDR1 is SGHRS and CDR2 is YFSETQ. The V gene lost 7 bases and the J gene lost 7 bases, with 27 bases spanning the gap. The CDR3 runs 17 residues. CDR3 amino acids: CASGYGGTAGGRNEQFF. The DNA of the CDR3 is TGCGCCAGCGGATACGGTGGTACAGCTGGTGGTCGTAATGAGCAGTTCTTC.

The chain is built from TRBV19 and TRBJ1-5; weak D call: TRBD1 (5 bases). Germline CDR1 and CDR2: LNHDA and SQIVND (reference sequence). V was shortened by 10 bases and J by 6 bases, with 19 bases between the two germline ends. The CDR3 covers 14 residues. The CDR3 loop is CATSAGRVRQPQHF. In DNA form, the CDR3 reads TGTGCCACCTCGGCTGGCAGGGTTCGTCAGCCCCAGCATTTT.

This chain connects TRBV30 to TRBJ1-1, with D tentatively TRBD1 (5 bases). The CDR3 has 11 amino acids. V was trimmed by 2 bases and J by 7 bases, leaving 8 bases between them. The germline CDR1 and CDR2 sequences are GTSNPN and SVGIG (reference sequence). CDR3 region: CAWSPQDEAFF. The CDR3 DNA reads TGTGCCTGGAGTCCACAGGATGAAGCTTTCTTT.

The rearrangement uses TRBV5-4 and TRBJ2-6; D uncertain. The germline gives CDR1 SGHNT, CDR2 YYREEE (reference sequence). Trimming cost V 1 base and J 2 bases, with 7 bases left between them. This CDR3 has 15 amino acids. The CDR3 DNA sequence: TGTGCCAGCAGCTTGCTGGTAGCTGGGGCCAACGTCCTGACTTTC. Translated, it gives CASSLLVAGANVLTF.

The CDR3 spells CAWSAQGFDGEKLFF. DNA for the CDR3: TGTGCCTGGAGTGCACAGGGTTTTGACGGAGAAAAACTGTTTTTT. This chain connects TRBV30 to TRBJ1-4, with D possibly matching TRBD1 (6 bases). The CDR3 is 15 amino acids. The V end was cut by 1 base, the J end by 8 bases, with 17 bases between. Germline V gene lookup returns CDR1 GTSNPN and CDR2 SVGIG (reference sequence).

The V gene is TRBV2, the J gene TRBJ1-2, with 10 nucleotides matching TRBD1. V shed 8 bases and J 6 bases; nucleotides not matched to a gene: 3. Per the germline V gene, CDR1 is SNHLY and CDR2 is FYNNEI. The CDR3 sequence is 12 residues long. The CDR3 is CASSGTGDGYTF. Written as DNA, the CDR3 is TGTGCCAGCTCCGGGACAGGGGATGGCTACACCTTC.

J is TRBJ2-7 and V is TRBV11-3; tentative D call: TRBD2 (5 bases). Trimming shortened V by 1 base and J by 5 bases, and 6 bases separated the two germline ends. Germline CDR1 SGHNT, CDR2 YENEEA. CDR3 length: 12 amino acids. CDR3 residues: CASSLAGNEQYF. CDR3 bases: TGTGCCAGCAGCTTAGCGGGGAACGAGCAGTACTTC.

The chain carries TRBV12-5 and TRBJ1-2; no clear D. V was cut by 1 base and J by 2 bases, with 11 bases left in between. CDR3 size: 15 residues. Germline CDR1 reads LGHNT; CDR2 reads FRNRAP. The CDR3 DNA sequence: TGTGCTAGTGGTTTGGCTCAGACAAAGAACTATGGCTACACCTTC. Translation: CASGLAQTKNYGYTF.

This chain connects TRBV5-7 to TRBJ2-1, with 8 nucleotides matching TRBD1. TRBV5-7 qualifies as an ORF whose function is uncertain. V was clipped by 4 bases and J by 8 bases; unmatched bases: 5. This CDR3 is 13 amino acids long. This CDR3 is CASSKDRVDEQFF. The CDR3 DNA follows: TGTGCCAGCAGCAAGGACAGGGTCGATGAGCAGTTCTTC.

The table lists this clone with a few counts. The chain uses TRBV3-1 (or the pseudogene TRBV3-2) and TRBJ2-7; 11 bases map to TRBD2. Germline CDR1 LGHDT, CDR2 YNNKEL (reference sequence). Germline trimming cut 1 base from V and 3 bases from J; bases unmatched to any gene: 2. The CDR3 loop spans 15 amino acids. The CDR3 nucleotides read TGTGCCAGCAGCCAAGCCGGGACTAGCGGCTACGAGCAGTACTTC. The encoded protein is CASSQAGTSGYEQYF.

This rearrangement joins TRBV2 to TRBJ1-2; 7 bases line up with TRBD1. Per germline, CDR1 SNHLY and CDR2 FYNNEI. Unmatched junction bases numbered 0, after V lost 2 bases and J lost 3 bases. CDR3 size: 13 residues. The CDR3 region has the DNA TGTGCCAGCAGTGAAACAGGGGACTATGGCTACACCTTC. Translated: CASSETGDYGYTF.

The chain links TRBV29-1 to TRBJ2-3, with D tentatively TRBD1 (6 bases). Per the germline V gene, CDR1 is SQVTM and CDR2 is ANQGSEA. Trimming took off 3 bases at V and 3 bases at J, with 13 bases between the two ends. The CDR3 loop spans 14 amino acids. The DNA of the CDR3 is TGCAGCGTTGAGGGGGCCGGTTCTACAGATACGCAGTATTTT. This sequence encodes CSVEGAGSTDTQYF.

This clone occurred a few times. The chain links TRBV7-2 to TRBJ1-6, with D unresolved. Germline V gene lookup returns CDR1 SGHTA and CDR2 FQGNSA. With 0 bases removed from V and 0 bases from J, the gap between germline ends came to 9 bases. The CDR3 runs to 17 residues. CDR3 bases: TGTGCCAGCAGCTTAGCGCTACGGAGCTCCTATAATTCACCCCTCCACTTT. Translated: CASSLALRSSYNSPLHF. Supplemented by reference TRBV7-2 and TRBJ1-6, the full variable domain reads GAGVSQSPSNKVTEKGKDVELRCDPISGHTALYWYRQSLGQGLEFLIYFQGNSAPDKSGLPSDRFSAERTGGSVSTLTIQRTQQEDSAVYLCASSLALRSSYNSPLHFGNGTRLTVT.